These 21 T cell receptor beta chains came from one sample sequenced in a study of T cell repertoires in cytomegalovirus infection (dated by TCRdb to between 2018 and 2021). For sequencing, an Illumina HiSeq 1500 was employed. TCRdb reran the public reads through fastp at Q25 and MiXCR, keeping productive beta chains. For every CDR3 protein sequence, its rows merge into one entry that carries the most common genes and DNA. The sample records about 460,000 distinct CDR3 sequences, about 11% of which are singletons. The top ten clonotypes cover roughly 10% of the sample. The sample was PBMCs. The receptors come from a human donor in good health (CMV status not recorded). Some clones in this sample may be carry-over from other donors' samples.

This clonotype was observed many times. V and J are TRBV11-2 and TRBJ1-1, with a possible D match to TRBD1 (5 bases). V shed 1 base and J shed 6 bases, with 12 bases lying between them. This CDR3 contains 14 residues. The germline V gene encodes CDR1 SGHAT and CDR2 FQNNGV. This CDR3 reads CASSLVSGRAEAFF. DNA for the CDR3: TGTGCCAGCAGCTTAGTCTCAGGGCGCGCTGAAGCTTTCTTT. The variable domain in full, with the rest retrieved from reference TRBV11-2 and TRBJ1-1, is EAGVAQSPRYKIIEKRQSVAFWCNPISGHATLYWYQQILGQGPKLLIQFQNNGVVDDSQLPKDRFSAERLKGVDSTLKIQPAKLEDSAVYLCASSLVSGRAEAFFGQGTRLTVV.

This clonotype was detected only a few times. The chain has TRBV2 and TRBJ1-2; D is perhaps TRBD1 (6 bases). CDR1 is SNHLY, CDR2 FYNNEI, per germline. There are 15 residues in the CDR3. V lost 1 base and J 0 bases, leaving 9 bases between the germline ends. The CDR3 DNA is TGTGCCAGCAGTGAAGGGACAGTCCCTAACTATGGCTACACCTTC. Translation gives CASSEGTVPNYGYTF.

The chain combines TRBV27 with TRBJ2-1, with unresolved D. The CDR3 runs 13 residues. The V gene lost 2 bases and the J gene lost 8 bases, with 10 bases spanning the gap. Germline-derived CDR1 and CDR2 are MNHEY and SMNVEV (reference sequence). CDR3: CASSLQRWDEQFF. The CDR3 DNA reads TGTGCCAGCAGTTTACAAAGGTGGGATGAGCAGTTCTTC.

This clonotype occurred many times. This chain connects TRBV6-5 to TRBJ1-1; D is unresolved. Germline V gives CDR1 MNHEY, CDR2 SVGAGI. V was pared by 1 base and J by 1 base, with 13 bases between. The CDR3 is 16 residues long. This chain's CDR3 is CASSYYYLGPNTEAFF. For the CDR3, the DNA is TGTGCCAGCAGTTACTACTATCTCGGCCCGAACACTGAAGCTTTCTTT.

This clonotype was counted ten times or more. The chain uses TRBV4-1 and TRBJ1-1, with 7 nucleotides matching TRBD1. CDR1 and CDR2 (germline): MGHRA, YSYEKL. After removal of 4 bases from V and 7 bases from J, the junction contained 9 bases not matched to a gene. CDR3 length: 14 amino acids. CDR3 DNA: TGCGCCAGCAGCCCCCTCGACAGGGAGGTTGAAGCTTTCTTT. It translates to CASSPLDREVEAFF.

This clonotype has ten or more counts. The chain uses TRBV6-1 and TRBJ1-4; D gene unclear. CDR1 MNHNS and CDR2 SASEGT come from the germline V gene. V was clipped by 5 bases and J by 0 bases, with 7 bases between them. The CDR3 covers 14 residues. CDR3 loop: CASSSGSTNEKLFF. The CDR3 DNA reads TGTGCCAGCAGTTCCGGCTCAACTAATGAAAAACTGTTTTTT.

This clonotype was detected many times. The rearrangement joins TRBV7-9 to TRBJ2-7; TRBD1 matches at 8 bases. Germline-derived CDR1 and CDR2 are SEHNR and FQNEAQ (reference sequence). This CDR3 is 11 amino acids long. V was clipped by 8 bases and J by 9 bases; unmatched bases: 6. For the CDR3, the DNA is TGTGCCAGCGGGGACAGGACGGGGCAGTACTTC. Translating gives CASGDRTGQYF.

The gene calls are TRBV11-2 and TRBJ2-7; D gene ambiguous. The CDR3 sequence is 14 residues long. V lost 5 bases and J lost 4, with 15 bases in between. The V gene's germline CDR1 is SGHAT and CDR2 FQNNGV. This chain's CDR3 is CASSLGGNKYEQYF. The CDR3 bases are TGTGCCAGCAGCCTAGGTGGGAACAAGTACGAGCAGTACTTC.

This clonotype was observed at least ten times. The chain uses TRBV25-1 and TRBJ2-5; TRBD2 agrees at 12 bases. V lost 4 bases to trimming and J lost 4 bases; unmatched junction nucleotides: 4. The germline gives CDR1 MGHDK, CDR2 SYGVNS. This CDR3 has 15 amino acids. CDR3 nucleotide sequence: TGTGCCAGCAGTGTCCTAGCGGGAGGGAGAGAGACCCAGTACTTC. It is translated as CASSVLAGGRETQYF.

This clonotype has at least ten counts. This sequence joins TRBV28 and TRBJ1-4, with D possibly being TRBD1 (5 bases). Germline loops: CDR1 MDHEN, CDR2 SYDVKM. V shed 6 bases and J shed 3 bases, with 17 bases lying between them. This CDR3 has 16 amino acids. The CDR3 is CASSPTPGFANEKLFF. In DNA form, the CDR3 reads TGTGCCAGCAGCCCTACCCCAGGGTTTGCTAATGAAAAACTGTTTTTT.

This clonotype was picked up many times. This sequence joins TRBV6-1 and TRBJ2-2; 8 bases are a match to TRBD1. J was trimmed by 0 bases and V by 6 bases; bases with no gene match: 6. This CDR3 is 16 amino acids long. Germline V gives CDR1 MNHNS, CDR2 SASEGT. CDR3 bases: TGTGCCAGCAGCCCCCAGGGGGCGGCGAACACCGGGGAGCTGTTTTTT. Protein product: CASSPQGAANTGELFF.

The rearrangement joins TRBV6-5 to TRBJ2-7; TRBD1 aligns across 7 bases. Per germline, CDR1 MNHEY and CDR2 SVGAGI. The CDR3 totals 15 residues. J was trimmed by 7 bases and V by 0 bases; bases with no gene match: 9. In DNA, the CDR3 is TGTGCCAGCAGTTACTCTCACCTTACAGGGGAAGAGCAGTACTTC. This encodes CASSYSHLTGEEQYF.

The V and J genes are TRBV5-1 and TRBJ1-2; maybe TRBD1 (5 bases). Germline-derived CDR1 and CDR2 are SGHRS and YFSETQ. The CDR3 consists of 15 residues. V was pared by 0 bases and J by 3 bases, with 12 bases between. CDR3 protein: CASSLAGTGDYGYTF. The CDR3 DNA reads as TGCGCCAGCAGCTTGGCCGGGACGGGCGACTATGGCTACACCTTC.

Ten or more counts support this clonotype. The CDR3 region is CASRTARGGGTDTQYF. In DNA form, the CDR3 reads TGTGCCAGCAGAACAGCACGGGGGGGCGGGACAGATACGCAGTATTTT. The rearrangement links TRBV6-5 to TRBJ2-3; TRBD2 matches 8 bases. V shed 6 bases and J 3 bases; nucleotides not matched to a gene: 11. There are 16 residues in the CDR3. CDR1 is MNHEY, CDR2 SVGAGI, per germline.

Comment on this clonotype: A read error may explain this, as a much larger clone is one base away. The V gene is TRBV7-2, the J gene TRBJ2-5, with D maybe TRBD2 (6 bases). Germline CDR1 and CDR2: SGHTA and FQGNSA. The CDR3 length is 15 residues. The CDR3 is CASSPQEAGLRPQCF. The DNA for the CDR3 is TGTGCCAGCAGCCCCCAGGAGGCGGGATTGAGGCCCCAGTGCTTC.

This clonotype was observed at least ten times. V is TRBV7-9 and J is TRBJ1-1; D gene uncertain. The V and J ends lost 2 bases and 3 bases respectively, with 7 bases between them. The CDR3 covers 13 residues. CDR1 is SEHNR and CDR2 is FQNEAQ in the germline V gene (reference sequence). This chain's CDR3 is CASSLSEDTEAFF. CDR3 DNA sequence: TGTGCCAGCAGCTTAAGTGAGGACACTGAAGCTTTCTTT. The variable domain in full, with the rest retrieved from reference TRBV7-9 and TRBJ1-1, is DTGVSQNPRHKITKRGQNVTFRCDPISEHNRLYWYRQTLGQGPEFLTYFQNEAQLEKSRLLSDRFSAERPKGSFSTLEIQRTEQGDSAMYLCASSLSEDTEAFFGQGTRLTVV.

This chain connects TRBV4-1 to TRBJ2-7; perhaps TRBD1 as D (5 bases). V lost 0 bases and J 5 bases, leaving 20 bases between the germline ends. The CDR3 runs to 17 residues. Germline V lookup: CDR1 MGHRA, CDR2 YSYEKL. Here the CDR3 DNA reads TGCGCCAGCAGCCAAGATCCACCCGGCAGGGAATCCCACGAGCAGTACTTC. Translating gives CASSQDPPGRESHEQYF.

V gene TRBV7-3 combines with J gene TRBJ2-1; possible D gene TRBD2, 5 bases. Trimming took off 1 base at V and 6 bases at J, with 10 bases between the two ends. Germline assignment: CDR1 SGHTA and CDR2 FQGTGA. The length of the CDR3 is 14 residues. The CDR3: CASSLRRAVNEQFF. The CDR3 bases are TGTGCCAGCAGCTTAAGGCGGGCAGTCAATGAGCAGTTCTTC.

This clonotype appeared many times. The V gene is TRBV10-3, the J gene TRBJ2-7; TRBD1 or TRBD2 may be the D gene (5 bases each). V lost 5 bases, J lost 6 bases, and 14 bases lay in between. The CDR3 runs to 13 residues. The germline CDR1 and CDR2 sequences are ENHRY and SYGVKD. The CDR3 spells CAISFQTGTEQYF. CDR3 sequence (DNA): TGTGCCATCAGTTTTCAGACCGGGACCGAGCAGTACTTC.

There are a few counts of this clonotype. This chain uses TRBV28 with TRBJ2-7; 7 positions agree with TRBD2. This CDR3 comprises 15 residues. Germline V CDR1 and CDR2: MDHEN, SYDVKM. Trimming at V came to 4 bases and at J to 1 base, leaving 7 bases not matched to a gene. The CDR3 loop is CASSSGGLKSYEQYF. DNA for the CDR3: TGTGCCAGCAGTTCCGGGGGACTAAAGTCCTACGAGCAGTACTTC.

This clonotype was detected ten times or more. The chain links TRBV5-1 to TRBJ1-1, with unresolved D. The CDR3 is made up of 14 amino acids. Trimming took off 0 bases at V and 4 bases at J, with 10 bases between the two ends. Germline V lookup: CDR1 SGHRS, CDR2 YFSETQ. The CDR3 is CASSLGRFATEAFF. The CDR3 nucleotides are TGCGCCAGCAGCTTGGGACGGTTCGCCACTGAAGCTTTCTTT.